A single sample gave rise to the 16 T cell receptor beta chains below, sequenced in a study of OX40 agonist ivuxolimab in advanced cancers. TCRdb's table, derived via immunoSEQ multiplex PCR, lists solely in-frame clones and lacks some. The sample contains under 55,000 clones, around 89% of which appear only once. The material sequenced was CD4+ or CD8+ T cells sorted from blood, taken in a trial of the OX40 agonist ivuxolimab. The origin of the receptors is an adult with an advanced solid tumor such as melanoma, head and neck, liver or kidney cancer.

The rearrangement joins TRBV6-4 to TRBJ2-7; unclear D gene. Between the trimmed V and J ends, which lost 2 bases and 4 bases, there was a span of 15 bases. Germline lookup yields CDR1 MRHNA and CDR2 SNTAGT. The CDR3 sequence is 15 residues long. The CDR3 DNA follows: TGTGCCAGCAGTGACCTAACCCCGGTGGAGTACGAGCAGTACTTC. Translated: CASSDLTPVEYEQYF.

This clone was recorded only once. J is TRBJ1-2 and V is TRBV5-6; 7 bases are a match to TRBD1. CDR1 is SGHDT, CDR2 YYEEEE, per germline. There are 15 residues in the CDR3. Trimming took 3 bases from V and 1 from J; bases not matched to a gene: 6. The CDR3 protein is CASSSRDSRNYGYTF. The CDR3 DNA is TGTGCCAGCAGCTCCCGGGACAGCCGTAACTATGGCTACACCTTC.

This rearrangement joins TRBV2 to TRBJ2-1; D gene uncertain. The CDR3 totals 14 residues. Per the germline V gene, CDR1 is SNHLY and CDR2 is FYNNEI. The V end lost 7 bases, the J end lost 7 bases, and 17 bases lay between the germline ends. CDR3 bases: TGTGCCAGCATGGTAGGGTTGGGTGGGAATGAGCAGTTCTTC. Translating it yields CASMVGLGGNEQFF.

The V and J genes are TRBV4-2 and TRBJ2-1, with TRBD2 as a possible D gene (5 bases). This CDR3 is built from 16 residues. The germline V and J ends were trimmed by 5 bases and 0 bases, with 14 bases remaining between them. Germline V gives CDR1 LGHNA, CDR2 YNFKEQ. The CDR3 loop is CASSLTRAASYNEQFF. CDR3 DNA: TGTGCCAGCAGCTTAACGAGGGCTGCCTCCTACAATGAGCAGTTCTTC.

This clone has a handful of counts. The rearrangement uses TRBV6-4 and TRBJ2-1; D gene uncertain. Germline CDR1 and CDR2: MRHNA and SNTAGT. Trimming shortened V by 3 bases and J by 7 bases, and 10 bases separated the two germline ends. CDR3 length equals 13 residues. For the CDR3, the DNA is TGTGCCAGCAGTGAGGGTGCTACGAATGAGCAGTTCTTC. Its protein product is CASSEGATNEQFF.

This clone was observed once. The rearrangement uses TRBV7-9 and TRBJ2-7; TRBD1 aligns across 8 bases. Losses at the gene ends were 7 bases for V and 3 bases for J; bases not matched to a gene: 8. The V gene's germline CDR1 is SEHNR and CDR2 FQNEAQ (reference sequence). The CDR3 has 14 residues. CDR3 residues: CASTQGAGGYEQYF. In nucleotides, the CDR3 is TGTGCCAGCACCCAGGGGGCAGGGGGCTACGAGCAGTACTTC.

CDR3 coding DNA: TGTGCCAGCAGCCTTCACACCGGGGAGCTGTTTTTT. Translated, it gives CASSLHTGELFF. This rearrangement joins TRBV14 to TRBJ2-2, with D uncertain. The CDR3 sequence is 12 residues long. Trimming shortened V by 4 bases and J by 3 bases, and 3 bases separated the two germline ends. Germline V CDR1 and CDR2: SGHDN, FVKESK. Drawing the rest from reference TRBV14 and TRBJ2-2, the complete variable domain is EAGVTQFPSHSVIEKGQTVTLRCDPISGHDNLYWYRRVMGKEIKFLLHFVKESKQDESGMPNNRFLAERTGGTYSTLKVQPAELEDSGVYFCASSLHTGELFFGEGSRLTVL.

The J gene is TRBJ2-3, the V gene TRBV5-6; D is unclear. Looked up from germline, CDR1 is SGHDT and CDR2 is YYEEEE. Trimming took off 3 bases at V and 0 bases at J, with 11 bases between the two ends. CDR3 length: 15 residues. The CDR3 loop reads CASSCTFPSTDTQYF. The CDR3 DNA is TGTGCCAGCAGCTGCACCTTCCCTAGCACAGATACGCAGTATTTT.

The V gene is TRBV27, the J gene TRBJ2-7; possible D gene TRBD1, 6 bases. V dropped 8 bases and J dropped 2 bases, with 10 bases sitting between them. Looked up from germline, CDR1 is MNHEY and CDR2 is SMNVEV (reference sequence). The CDR3 extends over 12 amino acids. As DNA, the CDR3 is TGTGCCAGCTCTGGGACACCCTACGAGCAGTACTTC. It codes for CASSGTPYEQYF.

This clone has a handful of counts. V gene TRBV2 combines with J gene TRBJ1-6, with 8 bases fitting TRBD1. The CDR3 has 15 amino acids. V dropped 6 bases and J dropped 6; count of bases not matched to a gene: 7. Germline V CDR1 and CDR2: SNHLY, FYNNEI. As DNA, the CDR3 is TGTGCCAGCAGAGGAATGACAGGGGCTAATTCACCCCTCCACTTT. Its protein is CASRGMTGANSPLHF.

Comment on this clone: The junction does not match germline at one end; this may be a read error. The chain recombines TRBV9 with TRBJ2-7, with TRBD1 as a possible D gene (5 bases). Germline loops: CDR1 SGDLS, CDR2 YYNGEE. This CDR3 region has 15 residues. CDR3 in DNA: TGTGCCAGCAGCGTAGATCAGGCAGGGTCCTCCGAGCAGTACTTC. Encoded protein: CASSVDQAGSSEQYF.

The gene calls are TRBV11-2 and TRBJ2-1; D might be TRBD2 (6 bases). The V gene's germline CDR1 is SGHAT and CDR2 FQNNGV. This CDR3 is built from 15 residues. The ends were cut back, 4 bases at V and 4 bases at J, with 14 bases in the middle. CDR3 amino acids: CASSSGSGLYNEQFF. In DNA form, the CDR3 reads TGTGCCAGCAGCTCCGGGAGCGGACTGTACAATGAGCAGTTCTTC.

The CDR3 spells CASSSGTVNEQYF. CDR3 DNA sequence: TGTGCCAGCAGCTCAGGGACGGTCAACGAGCAGTACTTC. V is TRBV7-2 and J is TRBJ2-7; D possibly matches TRBD1 or TRBD2 (5 bases each). This CDR3 is built from 13 residues. The V gene's germline CDR1 is SGHTA and CDR2 FQGNSA. Trimming took 4 bases from V and 5 from J, leaving 12 bases between them.

The chain employs TRBV4-2 and TRBJ2-7; D ambiguous. The germline V gene has CDR1 LGHNA and CDR2 YNFKEQ. CDR3 length: 15 residues. The germline V and J ends were trimmed by 0 bases and 5 bases, with 14 bases remaining between them. CDR3 DNA: TGTGCCAGCAGCCAAGAAAGCCTCCCAGCCGACGAGCAGTACTTC. This translates into CASSQESLPADEQYF.

This rearrangement joins TRBV27 to TRBJ2-7; tentatively, D is TRBD2 (6 bases). V lost 0 bases to trimming and J lost 1 base, with 13 bases between them. The germline V gene has CDR1 MNHEY and CDR2 SMNVEV (reference sequence). This CDR3 has 16 residues. This CDR3 is CASSLSWGDSSYEQYF. CDR3 in DNA: TGTGCCAGCAGTTTATCGTGGGGGGACTCTTCCTACGAGCAGTACTTC.

This clone was recorded only once. For the CDR3, the DNA is TGTGCCAGCAGTTTATCTGGTAGCAATCAGCCCCAGCATTTT. Amino acid sequence: CASSLSGSNQPQHF. This chain uses TRBV28 with TRBJ1-5; D is ambiguous. The ends were cut back, 1 base at V and 0 bases at J, with 4 bases in the middle. Germline V gene lookup returns CDR1 MDHEN and CDR2 SYDVKM. The CDR3 sequence is 14 residues long. The full variable domain, its missing parts supplied by reference TRBV28 and TRBJ1-5, is DVKVTQSSRYLVKRTGEKVFLECVQDMDHENMFWYRQDPGLGLRLIYFSYDVKMKEKGDIPEGYSVSREKKERFSLILESASTNQTSMYLCASSLSGSNQPQHFGDGTRLSIL.